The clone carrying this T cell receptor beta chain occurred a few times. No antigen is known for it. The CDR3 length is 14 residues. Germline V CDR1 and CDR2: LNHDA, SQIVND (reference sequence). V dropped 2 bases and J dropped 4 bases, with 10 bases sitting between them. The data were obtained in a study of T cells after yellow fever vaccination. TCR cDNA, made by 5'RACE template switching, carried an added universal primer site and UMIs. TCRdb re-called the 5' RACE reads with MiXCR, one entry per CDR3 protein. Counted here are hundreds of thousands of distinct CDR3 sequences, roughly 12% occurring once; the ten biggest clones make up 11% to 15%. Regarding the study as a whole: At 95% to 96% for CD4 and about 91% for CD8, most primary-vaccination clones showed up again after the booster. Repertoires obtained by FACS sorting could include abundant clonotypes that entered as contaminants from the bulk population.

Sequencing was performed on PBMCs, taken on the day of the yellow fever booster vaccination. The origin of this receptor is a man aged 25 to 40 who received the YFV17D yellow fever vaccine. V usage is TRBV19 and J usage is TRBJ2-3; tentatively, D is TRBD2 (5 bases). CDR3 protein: CASSIRGFADTQYF. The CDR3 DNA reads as TGTGCCAGTAGTATAAGAGGGTTCGCAGATACGCAGTATTTT.